These 13 T cell receptor beta chains originate from one sample sequenced in a study of regulatory T cells in long-lasting Graves disease. As to time point: newly diagnosed GD, antithyroid drugs for less than 3 months. The TCR library was prepared using RNA isolated from PBMCs. Library construction for TCR beta used iRepertoire HTBI primers and Arm-PCR of CDR3 regions. TCRdb recomputed calls from the multiplex PCR reads with MiXCR, one row per CDR3 protein. The data show about 320,000 distinct CDR3 sequences, 18% seen once. Sequences were derived from peripheral blood mononuclear cells (PBMCs), sampled at new diagnosis, from a patient treated with antithyroid drugs. Receptor source: a female donor with Graves disease.

This clonotype was seen repeatedly, ten times or more. The chain couples TRBV19 to TRBJ2-5, with 8 bases aligning to TRBD1. CDR1 LNHDA and CDR2 SQIVND come from the germline V gene (reference sequence). This CDR3 has 13 amino acids. V dropped 3 bases and J dropped 6; count of bases not matched to a gene: 3. This chain's CDR3 is CASSIQGAKTQYF. As DNA, the CDR3 is TGTGCCAGTAGTATTCAGGGGGCGAAGACCCAGTACTTC.

In the case of this clonotype: Given a much more abundant clone one base away, this may be a read error. The chain has TRBV30 and TRBJ2-5, with D perhaps matching TRBD2 (6 bases). The V gene's germline CDR1 is GTSNPN and CDR2 SVGIG (reference sequence). The V end lost 3 bases, the J end lost 5 bases, and 25 bases lay between the germline ends. This CDR3 is 17 amino acids long. CDR3 nucleotides: TGTGCCTGGAGGGCGAGACTAGTGGGAGGCAATAGGGAGACCCAGTACTTC. This gives the protein CAWRARLVGGNRETQYF.

There are many counts of this clonotype. One junction end does not reproduce the germline sequence, and a read error may be involved. The J gene is TRBJ2-2, the V gene TRBV28; D is ambiguous. The CDR3 is 15 amino acids. Germline CDR1 is MDHEN and CDR2 is SYDVKM. The CDR3 region is CANSLVWGNTGELFF. CDR3 nucleotide sequence: TGTGCCAACAGTTTAGTATGGGGGAACACCGGGGAGCTGTTTTTT.

This clonotype was detected ten times or more. The chain combines TRBV15 with TRBJ1-2; 12 nucleotides align to TRBD1. The CDR3 has 17 residues. Germline CDR1 reads LNHNV; CDR2 reads YYDKDF (reference sequence). J gave up 4 bases and V 3 bases, and 9 bases lay outside the gene matches. The chain's CDR3 is CATSSRDRGRGPYGYTF. CDR3 nucleotide sequence: TGTGCCACCAGCAGCCGGGACAGGGGGCGAGGCCCCTATGGCTACACCTTC.

The rearrangement joins TRBV20-1 to TRBJ2-5; 9 nucleotides line up with TRBD1. The germline V gene has CDR1 DFQATT and CDR2 SNEGSKA (reference sequence). Trimming cost V 6 bases and J 5 bases; bases outside gene matches: 10. The CDR3 runs to 14 residues. The CDR3 DNA follows: TGCAGTGCACGACCTACAGGGGGCTCGGAGACCCAGTACTTC. Its protein is CSARPTGGSETQYF.

A note on this clonotype: Possible read error: a much larger clone is one base away. The gene calls are TRBV11-3 and TRBJ2-3; 11 bases match TRBD1. The closer fit of TRBJ2-7 to the DNA end suggests the J call may be wrong. This CDR3 has 14 residues. Germline CDR1 is SGHNT and CDR2 is YENEEA. CDR3 region: CASSSVGQGDEQYF. The DNA of the CDR3 is TGTGCCAGCAGCTCAGTGGGACAGGGGGACGAGCAGTACTTC.

This clonotype was seen repeatedly, ten times or more. The V and J genes are TRBV9 and TRBJ2-7; TRBD2 might be the D (6 bases). The V gene's germline CDR1 is SGDLS and CDR2 YYNGEE. Trimming took off 0 bases at V and 5 bases at J, with 12 bases between the two ends. The CDR3 covers 14 residues. The DNA for the CDR3 is TGTGCCAGCAGCGTAGACGGGAGCCTCGACGAGCAGTACTTC. This gives the protein CASSVDGSLDEQYF. The full variable domain, its missing parts supplied by reference TRBV9 and TRBJ2-7, is DSGVTQTPKHLITATGQRVTLRCSPRSGDLSVYWYQQSLDQGLQFLIQYYNGEERAKGNILERFSAQQFPDLHSELNLSSLELGDSALYFCASSVDGSLDEQYFGPGTRLTVT.

V gene TRBV5-4 combines with J gene TRBJ2-3; D gene unclear. This CDR3 has 19 amino acids. Trimming cost V 0 bases and J 0 bases, with 20 bases left between them. The germline V gene encodes CDR1 SGHNT and CDR2 YYREEE (reference sequence). The CDR3 spells CASSLAEVSWTPSTDTQYF. In nucleotides, the CDR3 is TGTGCCAGCAGCTTGGCCGAAGTCTCGTGGACGCCTAGCACAGATACGCAGTATTTT.

The rearrangement links TRBV7-9 to TRBJ2-1; the match to TRBD2 covers 10 bases. The CDR3 is 15 amino acids. The germline CDR1 and CDR2 sequences are SEHNR and FQNEAQ (reference sequence). The V gene end was trimmed by 7 bases and the J gene end by 4 bases; junction bases not matched to a gene: 7. In DNA form, the CDR3 reads TGTGCCAGCATGCTAGCGGGAGTCAGGTACAATGAGCAGTTCTTC. Protein sequence: CASMLAGVRYNEQFF. The variable domain in full, with the rest retrieved from reference TRBV7-9 and TRBJ2-1, is DTGVSQNPRHKITKRGQNVTFRCDPISEHNRLYWYRQTLGQGPEFLTYFQNEAQLEKSRLLSDRFSAERPKGSFSTLEIQRTEQGDSAMYLCASMLAGVRYNEQFFGPGTRLTVL.

This clonotype was observed many times. The chain combines TRBV20-1 with TRBJ2-5; D possibly corresponds to TRBD2 (7 bases). Trimming removed 6 bases at V and 5 bases at J, with 22 bases between. CDR1 is DFQATT and CDR2 is SNEGSKA in the germline V gene (reference sequence). The CDR3 covers 15 residues. The CDR3 reads CSATPGGREWETQYF. CDR3 coding DNA: TGCAGTGCCACGCCTGGGGGGCGGGAGTGGGAGACCCAGTACTTC.

This clonotype was found once. The rearrangement joins TRBV7-3 to TRBJ2-2; no reliable D call. The CDR3 runs to 14 residues. Trimming removed 2 bases at V and 5 bases at J, with 9 bases between. Germline V gives CDR1 SGHTA, CDR2 FQGTGA. The CDR3 region has the DNA TGTGCCAGCAGCTTAGCGTCGACGACCGGGGAGCTGTTTTTT. Encoded protein: CASSLASTTGELFF.

This clonotype was found many times. V gene TRBV9 combines with J gene TRBJ2-7; possibly TRBD2 for D (6 bases). Trimming pared 3 bases from V and 0 bases from J, leaving 10 bases between. Germline CDR1 reads SGDLS; CDR2 reads YYNGEE. CDR3 length: 14 residues. CDR3 coding DNA: TGTGCCAGCAGCGCGAGACTAGGCTCCTACGAGCAGTACTTC. Protein sequence: CASSARLGSYEQYF.

This sequence joins TRBV19 and TRBJ2-6; a weak D match, TRBD1 (6 bases). There are 17 residues in the CDR3. Germline CDR1 LNHDA, CDR2 SQIVND (reference sequence). V lost 5 bases and J 4 bases, leaving 18 bases between the germline ends. CDR3 sequence (DNA): TGTGCCAGTAGTCCCCCGACAGGTTTAAACGGGGCCAACGTCCTGACTTTC. Its translation is CASSPPTGLNGANVLTF.